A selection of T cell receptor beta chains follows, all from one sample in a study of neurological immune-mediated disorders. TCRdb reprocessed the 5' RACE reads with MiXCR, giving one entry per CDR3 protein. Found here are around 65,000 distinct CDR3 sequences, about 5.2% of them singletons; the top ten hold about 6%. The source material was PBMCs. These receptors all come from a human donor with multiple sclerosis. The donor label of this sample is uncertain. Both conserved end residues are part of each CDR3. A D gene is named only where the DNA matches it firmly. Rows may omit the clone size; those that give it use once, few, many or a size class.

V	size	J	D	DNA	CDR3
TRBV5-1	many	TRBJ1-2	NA	TGCGCCAGCAGCTTGGAAGGGGCGGCGTCCTATGGCTACACCTTC	CASSLEGAASYGYTF
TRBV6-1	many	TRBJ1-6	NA	TGTGCCAGCAATCCGGACCCCAATTCACCCCTCCACTTT	CASNPDPNSPLHF
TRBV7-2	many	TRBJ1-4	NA	TGTGCCAGCAGCGAAACAGGGTGGAAACTGTTTTTT	CASSETGWKLFF
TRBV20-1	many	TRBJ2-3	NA	TGCAGTGCTCCTATCTCTGGGGGCATCACAGATACGCAGTATTTT	CSAPISGGITDTQYF
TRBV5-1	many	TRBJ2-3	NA	TGCGCCAGCAGCTTGTTGGCGGGGAGCACAGATACGCAGTATTTT	CASSLLAGSTDTQYF
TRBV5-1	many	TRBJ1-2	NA	TGCGCCAGCAGCTTTTTTGGCGGGGCCGGGGGCTACACCTTC	CASSFFGGAGGYTF
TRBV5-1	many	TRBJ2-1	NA	TGCGCCAGCAGCTTGACGGGTCCCCAGCAGCAGTTCTTC	CASSLTGPQQQFF
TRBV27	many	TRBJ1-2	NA	TGTGCCAGCAGTCCAACAGGGCGAGGCTACACCTTC	CASSPTGRGYTF
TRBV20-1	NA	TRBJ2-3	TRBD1	TGCAGTGCTAGGAAGGGGGCAGGAACAGATACGCAGTATTTT	CSARKGAGTDTQYF
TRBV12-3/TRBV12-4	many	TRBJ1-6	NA	TGTGCCAGCAGCTACAGAGGGAATTCACCCCTCCACTTT	CASSYRGNSPLHF
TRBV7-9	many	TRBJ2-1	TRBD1	TGTGCCAGCAGCTTAATGGGACAGACTTACAATGAGCAGTTCTTC	CASSLMGQTYNEQFF
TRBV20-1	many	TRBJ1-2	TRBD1	TGCAGTGCTAGGGACAGGGGGCGAAGCTATGGCTACACCTTC	CSARDRGRSYGYTF
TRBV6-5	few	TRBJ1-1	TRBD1	TGTGCCAGCAGGTCCATACAGGGGTTGGCTGAAGCTTTCTTT	CASRSIQGLAEAFF
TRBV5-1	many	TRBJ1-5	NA	TGCGCCAGCTCCGTAAGCGGCGGTGGCAATCAGCCCCAGCATTTT	CASSVSGGGNQPQHF